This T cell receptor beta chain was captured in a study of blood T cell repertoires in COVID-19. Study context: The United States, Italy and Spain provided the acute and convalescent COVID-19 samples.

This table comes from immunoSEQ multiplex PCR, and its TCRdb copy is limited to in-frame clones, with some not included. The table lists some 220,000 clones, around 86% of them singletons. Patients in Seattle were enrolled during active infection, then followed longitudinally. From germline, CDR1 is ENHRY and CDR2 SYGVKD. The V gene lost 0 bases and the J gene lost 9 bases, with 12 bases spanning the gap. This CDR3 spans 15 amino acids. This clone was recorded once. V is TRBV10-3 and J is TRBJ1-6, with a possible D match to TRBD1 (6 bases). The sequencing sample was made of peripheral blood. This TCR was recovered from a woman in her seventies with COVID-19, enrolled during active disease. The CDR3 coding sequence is TGTGCCATCAGTGAGTCGGGGCAGGGGAGTTCACCCCTCCACTTT. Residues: CAISESGQGSSPLHF.